The 19 T cell receptor beta chains below were found in one sample sequenced in a study of CD8+ T cells in alopecia areata listed by TCRdb under 2018. Libraries were made using the immunoSEQ multiplex PCR assay. For TCR sequencing, RNA was extracted from every sample and reverse transcribed into cDNA to serve as template. TCRdb stores this immuneACCESS table with in-frame sequences only. Part of the clones is absent; in the studies checked, under half of the shortfall reflects unresolved V genes, and no reason is known for the rest. A total of 75,000 to 80,000 clones appear in this sample, around 66% of them only once. Around 24% of the sample belongs to the ten largest clones. What the time point label conveys for this sample: roughly 24 weeks on oral tofacitinib. This specimen's treatment or condition label, interpreted: oral pan-JAK inhibitor, 5-10 mg twice daily. This sample comprised CD8+ T cells sorted from blood, obtained at week 24, from a patient treated with tofacitinib. Source of these receptors: a human donor with alopecia areata.

The chain joins TRBV7-2 to TRBJ1-1; D unresolved. Germline assignment: CDR1 SGHTA and CDR2 FQGNSA. Trimming shortened V by 1 base and J by 0 bases, and 12 bases separated the two germline ends. This CDR3 region has 16 residues. CDR3 loop: CASSLELAPMNTEAFF. The CDR3 region has the DNA TGTGCCAGCAGCTTAGAACTCGCTCCCATGAACACTGAAGCTTTCTTT.

The V and J genes are TRBV7-9 and TRBJ2-7; 11 bases line up with TRBD2. Losses at the gene ends were 1 base for V and 6 bases for J; bases not matched to a gene: 5. The CDR3 is made up of 15 amino acids. Germline-derived CDR1 and CDR2 are SEHNR and FQNEAQ (reference sequence). The CDR3 sequence is CASSLGSSGRREQYF. Written as DNA, the CDR3 is TGTGCCAGCAGCTTAGGGTCTAGCGGGAGGCGCGAGCAGTACTTC.

V and J are TRBV6-5 and TRBJ2-3, with D perhaps TRBD1 (6 bases). The CDR3 contains 15 residues. Per the germline V gene, CDR1 is MNHEY and CDR2 is SVGAGI. The germline V and J ends were trimmed by 5 bases and 2 bases, with 14 bases remaining between them. The CDR3 region is CASSPPGDNTDTQYF. DNA of the CDR3: TGTGCCAGCAGTCCCCCAGGGGACAACACAGATACGCAGTATTTT.

Only one count was recorded for this clone. This chain links TRBV29-1 with TRBJ1-2; the D gene is possibly TRBD1 (6 bases). Germline V gene data show CDR1 as SQVTM and CDR2 as ANQGSEA. The CDR3 contains 12 residues. Trimming took off 5 bases at V and 3 bases at J, with 10 bases between the two ends. DNA for the CDR3: TGCAGCGTTTATGAGGGGGACTATGGCTACACCTTC. Protein product: CSVYEGDYGYTF.

The rearrangement joins TRBV10-3 to TRBJ1-5; D gene unclear. The CDR3 consists of 12 residues. The V end was cut by 6 bases, the J end by 5 bases, with 8 bases between. Per germline, CDR1 ENHRY and CDR2 SYGVKD. In DNA, the CDR3 is TGTGCCATCAGAGGGCCCGATCAGCCCCAGCATTTT. It codes for CAIRGPDQPQHF.

V is TRBV4-3 and J is TRBJ2-5; no firm D call. The CDR3 is 14 amino acids. In germline, CDR1 is LGHNA, CDR2 YSLEER. V dropped 1 base and J dropped 3 bases, with 9 bases sitting between them. The CDR3 DNA reads TGCGCCAGCAGCCAAGGGGCCAGTAAAGAGACCCAGTACTTC. Translating gives CASSQGASKETQYF.

The chain joins TRBV5-1 to TRBJ2-7, with 8 bases matching TRBD1. V dropped 4 bases and J dropped 0; count of bases not matched to a gene: 6. This CDR3 region has 15 residues. Germline V lookup: CDR1 SGHRS, CDR2 YFSETQ. The CDR3 region is CASSKGQGLSYEQYF. The CDR3 bases are TGCGCCAGCAGCAAAGGACAGGGCCTCTCCTACGAGCAGTACTTC.

The chain joins TRBV4-1 to TRBJ1-2; TRBD1 matches at 8 bases. The junction had 7 bases not matched to a gene; V was cut back by 4 bases and J by 3 bases. This CDR3 region has 15 residues. Germline V gene lookup returns CDR1 MGHRA and CDR2 YSYEKL. The CDR3 spells CASSPGQAVHYGYTF. The CDR3, as DNA: TGCGCCAGCAGCCCGGGACAGGCTGTACACTATGGCTACACCTTC.

This chain connects TRBV4-3 to TRBJ2-5; D unclear. Per germline, CDR1 LGHNA and CDR2 YSLEER. Trimming pared 0 bases from V and 1 base from J, leaving 6 bases between. The CDR3 extends over 14 amino acids. The CDR3 loop reads CASSQDWTQETQYF. The CDR3 nucleotides are TGCGCCAGCAGCCAAGATTGGACCCAAGAGACCCAGTACTTC.

This clone was observed once. V usage is TRBV5-6 and J usage is TRBJ2-5, with unresolved D. Per the germline V gene, CDR1 is SGHDT and CDR2 is YYEEEE. V shed 0 bases and J shed 5 bases, with 17 bases lying between them. This CDR3 has 16 residues. The CDR3 DNA reads TGTGCCAGCAGCTTGGCTTCTAGAATAGCCGGGGAGACCCAGTACTTC. Amino acid sequence: CASSLASRIAGETQYF. The full variable domain, in which reference TRBV5-6 and TRBJ2-5 provide the parts outside the CDR3, is DAGVTQSPTHLIKTRGQQVTLRCSPKSGHDTVSWYQQALGQGPQFIFQYYEEEERQRGNFPDRFSGHQFPNYSSELNVNALLLGDSALYLCASSLASRIAGETQYFGPGTRLLVL.

This chain connects TRBV7-2 to TRBJ2-7; the D gene is possibly TRBD1 (6 bases). Germline V gene sequence: CDR1 SGHTA, CDR2 FQGNSA. Deletions cut 4 bases from V and 7 bases from J, with 11 bases between. The CDR3 contains 12 residues. The CDR3 region has the DNA TGTGCCAGCAGCTATCAGGGGCCGGAGCAGTACTTC. Its translation: CASSYQGPEQYF.

The gene calls are TRBV27 and TRBJ2-7; TRBD1 is a possible D gene (5 bases). CDR1 MNHEY and CDR2 SMNVEV come from the germline V gene (reference sequence). The V end lost 4 bases, the J end lost 3 bases, and 10 bases lay between the germline ends. CDR3 length equals 13 residues. The CDR3 protein is CASSSGYSYEQYF. CDR3 DNA: TGTGCCAGCAGTTCAGGGTACAGCTACGAGCAGTACTTC.

This chain links TRBV14 with TRBJ2-7, with D possibly TRBD2 on 6 matching bases. This CDR3 spans 16 amino acids. Trimming stripped 3 bases from V and 2 bases from J, with 17 bases between. Germline CDR1 reads SGHDN; CDR2 reads FVKESK. The CDR3 bases are TGTGCCAGCAGCCACCCCAATCGGGAGAGCCCCTACGAGCAGTACTTC. Translated, it gives CASSHPNRESPYEQYF.

The V gene is TRBV4-3, the J gene TRBJ2-7; D is uncertain. Germline V gene data show CDR1 as LGHNA and CDR2 as YSLEER. Trimming removed 0 bases from V and 4 bases from J, with 13 bases in between. The CDR3 sequence is 15 residues long. CDR3 region: CASSQDLVLGYEQYF. CDR3 nucleotide sequence: TGCGCCAGCAGCCAAGATTTGGTTTTGGGGTACGAGCAGTACTTC.

This chain joins TRBV5-1 and TRBJ1-3; a weak D match, TRBD1 (6 bases). CDR3 length: 15 residues. Germline CDR1 and CDR2: SGHRS and YFSETQ. The V gene lost 0 bases and the J gene lost 1 base, with 8 bases spanning the gap. As DNA, the CDR3 is TGCGCCAGCAGCTTGGGGACAGCTTCTGGAAACACCATATATTTT. Protein sequence: CASSLGTASGNTIYF.

The chain links TRBV7-9 to TRBJ2-1; D gene ambiguous. The CDR3 spans 16 residues. The germline V gene has CDR1 SEHNR and CDR2 FQNEAQ (reference sequence). V was trimmed by 1 base and J by 5 bases, leaving 15 bases between them. The CDR3 sequence is CASSLDLLGRDNEQFF. The CDR3 bases are TGTGCCAGCAGCTTAGATCTTCTGGGAAGGGACAATGAGCAGTTCTTC.

The chain uses TRBV7-3 and TRBJ1-1; D gene unclear. Trimming cost V 4 bases and J 0 bases, with 9 bases left between them. Germline CDR1 SGHTA, CDR2 FQGTGA. This CDR3 is built from 14 residues. CDR3 protein: CASSSSGLNTEAFF. The CDR3, as DNA: TGTGCCAGCAGCTCATCCGGCCTGAACACTGAAGCTTTCTTT.

In its sample, this clone was seen a few times. V gene TRBV5-5 combines with J gene TRBJ2-1; D remains ambiguous. Germline V gene lookup returns CDR1 SGHKS and CDR2 YYEKEE (reference sequence). V dropped 2 bases and J dropped 5 bases, with 14 bases sitting between them. This CDR3 is built from 15 residues. Written as DNA, the CDR3 is TGTGCCAGCAGCTTACCGGGTAGTAAAGACAATGAGCAGTTCTTC. Its protein is CASSLPGSKDNEQFF. Combining the CDR3 with reference TRBV5-5 and TRBJ2-1 gives the whole variable domain DAGVTQSPTHLIKTRGQQVTLRCSPISGHKSVSWYQQVLGQGPQFIFQYYEKEERGRGNFPDRFSARQFPNYSSELNVNALLLGDSALYLCASSLPGSKDNEQFFGPGTRLTVL.

The V call is TRBV6-6, the J call TRBJ2-7; the D gene could be TRBD1 or TRBD2 (5 bases each). This CDR3 is 15 amino acids long. Trimming cost V 4 bases and J 6 bases, with 19 bases left between them. Germline V CDR1 and CDR2: MNHNY, SVGAGI (reference sequence). CDR3 region: CASSLLGAAGPEQYF. The CDR3 coding sequence is TGTGCCAGCAGTTTACTCGGGGCCGCCGGCCCCGAGCAGTACTTC.